The present TCR beta chain was sequenced within a study of cytomegalovirus exposure and HLA in healthy donors. Overall study: According to later analysis, the same platform produced the 90 to 150 validation and some 680 first-cohort repertoires.

Profiled with immunoSEQ multiplex PCR; TCRdb holds only in-frame clones, not every one. Here the sample spans 200,000 to 250,000 clones, less than 85% being singletons. Trimming cost V 5 bases and J 7 bases; bases outside gene matches: 6. CDR3 length equals 14 residues. Per germline, CDR1 SGHRS and CDR2 YFSETQ. Sequenced input: PBMCs. This chain uses TRBV5-1 with TRBJ2-1; TRBD2 matches 10 bases. The clonotype comes from a woman aged 18-29 years in good health and CMV-seronegative. CDR3 sequence: CASRLAGVANEQFF. The CDR3 DNA reads TGCGCCAGCAGGCTAGCGGGAGTTGCGAATGAGCAGTTCTTC.